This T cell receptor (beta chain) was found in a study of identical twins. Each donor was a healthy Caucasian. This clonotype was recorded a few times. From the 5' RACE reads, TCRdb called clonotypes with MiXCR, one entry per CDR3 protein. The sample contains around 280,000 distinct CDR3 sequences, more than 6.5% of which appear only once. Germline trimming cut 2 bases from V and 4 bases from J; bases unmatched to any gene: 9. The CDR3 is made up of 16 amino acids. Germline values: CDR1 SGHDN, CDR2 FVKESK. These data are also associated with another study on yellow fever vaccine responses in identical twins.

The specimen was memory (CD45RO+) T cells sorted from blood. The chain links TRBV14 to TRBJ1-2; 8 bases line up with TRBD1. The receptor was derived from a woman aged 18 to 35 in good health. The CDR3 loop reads CASSQTRQGRAYGYTF. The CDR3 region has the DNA TGTGCCAGCAGCCAAACTCGACAGGGGCGCGCCTATGGCTACACCTTC.